This TCR beta chain was obtained from a study of blood T cell repertoires in COVID-19. Clones were sequenced by immunoSEQ multiplex PCR, and TCRdb holds only the in-frame ones, with some missing. This sample has around 260,000 clones, with 80% to 90% found just once. Germline CDR1 reads WSHSY; CDR2 reads SAAADI. With 4 bases removed from V and 0 bases from J, the gap between germline ends came to 3 bases. The CDR3 runs to 12 residues. The sample was PBMCs or T cells enriched from blood (not recorded which). The chain employs TRBV10-2 and TRBJ1-2, with D unresolved. The source is a man aged 25-45 years with acute COVID-19. The CDR3: CASSATNYGYTF. The CDR3 coding sequence is TGCGCCAGCAGTGCAACTAACTATGGCTACACCTTC.